This T cell receptor (beta chain) was captured in a study of T-cell memory formation after mild COVID-19 (dated by TCRdb to about 2021). Regarding the study in general: Most TCR sequence clusters were specific to one of the two donors. T-cell clones expanding and contracting after mild COVID-19 in a couple of donors were tracked by longitudinal TCRalpha and TCRbeta repertoire sequencing. The cohort was made up of two young adult volunteers, one female and one male, who were previously healthy. What the authors observed across the whole study: The study included only two mild cases, and larger cohorts that include severe cases with pre-infection samples were judged to be necessary. Whether the second-wave clones peaking on day 37 were SARS-CoV-2 specific was not confirmed. The detection of some responding clones in pre-infection memory suggests that pre-existing cross-reactive memory T cells joined the SARS-CoV-2 response. Contracting CD4+ clones turned up mainly in the CM and EM memory subsets, whereas EMRA was where CD8+ clones were enriched. Balanced CD4/CD8 phenotypes were observed for clones contracting from day 15 to 85, whereas a bias towards CD4+ was observed for a second wave of clones expanding from day 15 to 37.

The listed sequencing device is Illumina NovaSeq 6000. Using 5'RACE with constant-segment primers, TCRalpha and TCRbeta cDNA libraries were constructed, with sample barcodes and unique molecular identifiers added in the process. RNA was extracted from every sample with Trizol reagent. Libraries were amplified in two PCR steps, with a second sample barcode and Illumina TruSeq adapters added in the second step. Sequencing of the libraries was done on an Illumina NovaSeq, producing 2 x 150 bp paired-end reads. The paper's data handling went like this. With migec v1.2.7, reads were demultiplexed and then collapsed into UMI-guided consensus sequences. With mixcr v2.1.11, UMI consensuses were aligned to TRA and TRB V and J templates and assembled into clonotypes. Expanded or contracted clonotypes were those called significant by both edgeR and NoisET, with noise models trained on biological replicates. For edgeR calls, the cutoffs were a false discovery rate-adjusted p below 0.01 and a log2 fold-change threshold of 1. PCA with hierarchical clustering of max-normalized trajectories of the 1000 most abundant clonotypes was used as exploratory dynamics analysis. The CD4 or CD8 phenotype of responding clones was assigned using the separately sequenced CD4+ and CD8+ repertoires. The public reads were run again by TCRdb, first through fastp at Q25 and then through MiXCR, and only productive beta chains were kept. Here each entry gathers all rows of one CDR3 protein and keeps the most common genes and DNA. The V and J calls come from TCRdb's annotation, not from the publication. The table for this sample lists hundreds of thousands of distinct CDR3 sequences; roughly 25% of them were counted only once. The ten biggest clones cover around 13% of the sample.

Ficoll-Paque density gradient centrifugation was the method used to isolate PBMCs. This clonotype showed up just a few times. The antigen this receptor binds is unknown. One base away there is no much larger clone; base qualities are not given. Via the germline V gene, CDR1 is SQVTM and CDR2 ANQGSEA. The germline ends are 9 bases apart after V is trimmed by 6 bases and J by 7 bases. Measured from the cysteine to the phenylalanine, the CDR3 is 10 residues long. Only the CDR3 part of the read is kept: 30 bases, read in frame from the first base. The sequence was collected from an adult woman who had mild COVID-19 (a few samples of this study predate the infection). The sample titles of this study are shuffled in the database, so cell type and time point are left out; the donor was told from shared clones. This chain is built from TRBV29-1 and TRBJ1-2; 6 matching bases give a weak D call of TRBD1. The sequenced material came from PBMCs or a T cell subset sorted from them (not recorded which). The CDR3 reads CSVTGRGYTF. The DNA sequence is given as TGCAGCGTAACAGGGCGTGGCTACACCTTC.